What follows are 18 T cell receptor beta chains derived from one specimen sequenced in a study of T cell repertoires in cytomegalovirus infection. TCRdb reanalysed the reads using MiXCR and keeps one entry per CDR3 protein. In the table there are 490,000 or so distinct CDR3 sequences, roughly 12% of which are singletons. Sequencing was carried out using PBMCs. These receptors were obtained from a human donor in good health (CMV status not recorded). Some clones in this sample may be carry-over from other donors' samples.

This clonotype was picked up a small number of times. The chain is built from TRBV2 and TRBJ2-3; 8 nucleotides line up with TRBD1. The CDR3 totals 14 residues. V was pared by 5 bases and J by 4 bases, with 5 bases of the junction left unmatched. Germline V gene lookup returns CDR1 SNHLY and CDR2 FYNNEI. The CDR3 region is CASSKRQGPDTQYF. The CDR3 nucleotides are TGTGCCAGCAGTAAGAGACAGGGGCCAGATACGCAGTATTTT. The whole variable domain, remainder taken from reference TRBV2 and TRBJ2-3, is EPEVTQTPSHQVTQMGQEVILRCVPISNHLYFYWYRQILGQKVEFLVSFYNNEISEKSEIFDDQFSVERPDGSNFTLKIRSTKLEDSAMYFCASSKRQGPDTQYFGPGTRLTVL.

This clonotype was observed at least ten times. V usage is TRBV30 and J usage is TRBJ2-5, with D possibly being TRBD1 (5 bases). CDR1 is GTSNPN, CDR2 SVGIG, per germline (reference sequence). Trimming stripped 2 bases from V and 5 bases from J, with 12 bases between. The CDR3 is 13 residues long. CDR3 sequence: CAWSNAGWETQYF. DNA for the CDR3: TGTGCCTGGAGTAACGCAGGGTGGGAGACCCAGTACTTC.

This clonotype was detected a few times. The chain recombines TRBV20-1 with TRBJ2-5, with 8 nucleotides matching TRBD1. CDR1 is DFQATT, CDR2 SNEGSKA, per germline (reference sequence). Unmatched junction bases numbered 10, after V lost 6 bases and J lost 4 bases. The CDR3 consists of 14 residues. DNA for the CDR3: TGCAGTGCCTTTACCCCCGACAGGGGAGAGACCCAGTACTTC. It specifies CSAFTPDRGETQYF.

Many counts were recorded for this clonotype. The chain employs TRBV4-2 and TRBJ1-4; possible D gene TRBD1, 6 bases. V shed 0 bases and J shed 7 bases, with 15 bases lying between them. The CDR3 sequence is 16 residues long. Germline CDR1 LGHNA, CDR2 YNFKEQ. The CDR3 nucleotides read TGTGCCAGCAGCCAAGATGGACAGCCGGGAAGTGAAAAACTGTTTTTT. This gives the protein CASSQDGQPGSEKLFF.

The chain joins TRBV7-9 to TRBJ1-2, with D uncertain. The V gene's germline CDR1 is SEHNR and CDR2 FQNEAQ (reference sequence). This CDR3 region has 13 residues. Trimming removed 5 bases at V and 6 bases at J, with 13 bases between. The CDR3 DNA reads TGTGCCAGCAGCCAAGTGGCGAGAAATGGCTACACCTTC. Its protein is CASSQVARNGYTF.

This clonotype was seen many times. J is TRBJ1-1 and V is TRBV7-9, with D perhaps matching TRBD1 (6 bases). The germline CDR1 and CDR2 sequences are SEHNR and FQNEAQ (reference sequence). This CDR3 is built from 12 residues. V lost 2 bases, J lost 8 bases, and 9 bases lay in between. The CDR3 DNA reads TGTGCCAGCAGCTTAAGCACAGGGGAAGCTTTCTTT. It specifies CASSLSTGEAFF.

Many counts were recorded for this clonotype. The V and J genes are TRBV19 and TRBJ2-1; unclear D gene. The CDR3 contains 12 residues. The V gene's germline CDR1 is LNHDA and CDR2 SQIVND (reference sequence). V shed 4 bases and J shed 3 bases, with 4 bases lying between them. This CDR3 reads CASSTNYNEQFF. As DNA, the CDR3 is TGTGCCAGTAGTACTAACTACAATGAGCAGTTCTTC.

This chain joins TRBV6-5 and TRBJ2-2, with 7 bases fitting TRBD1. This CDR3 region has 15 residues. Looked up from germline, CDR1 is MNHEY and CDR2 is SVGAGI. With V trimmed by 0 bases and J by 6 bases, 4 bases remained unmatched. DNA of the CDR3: TGTGCCAGCAGTTACTCGCTACAGGGGTCCGGGGAGCTGTTTTTT. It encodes CASSYSLQGSGELFF.

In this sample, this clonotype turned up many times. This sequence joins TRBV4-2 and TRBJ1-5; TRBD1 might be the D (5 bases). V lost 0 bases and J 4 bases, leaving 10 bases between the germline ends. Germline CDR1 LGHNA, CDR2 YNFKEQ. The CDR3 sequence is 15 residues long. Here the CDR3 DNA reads TGTGCCAGCAGCCAAGAGAGCAGGGCTAATCAGCCCCAGCATTTT. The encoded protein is CASSQESRANQPQHF.

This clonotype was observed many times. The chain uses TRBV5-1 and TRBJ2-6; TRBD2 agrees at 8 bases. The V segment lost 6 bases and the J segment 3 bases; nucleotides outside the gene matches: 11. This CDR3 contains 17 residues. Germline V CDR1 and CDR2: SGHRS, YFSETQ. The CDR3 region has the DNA TGCGCCAGCAACTACCGGGAGGGCGCGGGTGGGGCCAACGTCCTGACTTTC. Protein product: CASNYREGAGGANVLTF.

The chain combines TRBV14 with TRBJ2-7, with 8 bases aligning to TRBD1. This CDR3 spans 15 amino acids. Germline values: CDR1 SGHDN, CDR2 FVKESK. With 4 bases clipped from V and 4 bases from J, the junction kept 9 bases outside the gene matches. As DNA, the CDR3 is TGTGCCAGCAGCCCCTCTAGGACAGGGCCGTACGAGCAGTACTTC. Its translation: CASSPSRTGPYEQYF.

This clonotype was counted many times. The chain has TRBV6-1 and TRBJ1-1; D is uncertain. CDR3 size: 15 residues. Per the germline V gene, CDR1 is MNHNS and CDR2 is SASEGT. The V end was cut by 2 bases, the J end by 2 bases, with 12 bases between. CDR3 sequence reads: CASSERIAGNTEAFF. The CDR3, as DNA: TGTGCCAGCAGTGAACGGATCGCAGGAAACACTGAAGCTTTCTTT.

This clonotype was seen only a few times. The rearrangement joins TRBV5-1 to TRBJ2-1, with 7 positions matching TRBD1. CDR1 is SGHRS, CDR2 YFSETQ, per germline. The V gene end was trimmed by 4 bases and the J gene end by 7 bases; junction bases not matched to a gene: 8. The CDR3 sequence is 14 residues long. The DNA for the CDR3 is TGCGCCAGCAGCCCCACCCAGACAGGGAATGAGCAGTTCTTC. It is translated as CASSPTQTGNEQFF.

The CDR3 nucleotides are TGCAGCGCCACGGGATCTAGCACAGATACGCAGTATTTT. Protein product: CSATGSSTDTQYF. The chain is built from TRBV29-1 and TRBJ2-3; tentatively, D is TRBD2 (5 bases). This CDR3 comprises 13 residues. V was shortened by 7 bases and J by 0 bases, with 11 bases between the two germline ends. CDR1 is SQVTM and CDR2 is ANQGSEA in the germline V gene.

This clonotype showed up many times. The CDR3 here is CASSFEAGGTGELFF. DNA for the CDR3: TGTGCCAGCAGCTTTGAGGCGGGAGGCACCGGGGAGCTGTTTTTT. The chain employs TRBV7-2 and TRBJ2-2, with 8 bases lining up with TRBD2. Germline V gives CDR1 SGHTA, CDR2 FQGNSA. V shed 3 bases and J 4 bases; nucleotides not matched to a gene: 4. The CDR3 covers 15 residues.

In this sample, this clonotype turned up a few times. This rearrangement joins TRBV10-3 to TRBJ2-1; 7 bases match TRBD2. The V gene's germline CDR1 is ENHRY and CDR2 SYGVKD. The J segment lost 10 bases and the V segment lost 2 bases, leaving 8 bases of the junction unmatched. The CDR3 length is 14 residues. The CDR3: CAISETSAGWEQFF. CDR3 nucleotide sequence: TGTGCCATCAGTGAGACTAGCGCCGGATGGGAGCAGTTCTTC.

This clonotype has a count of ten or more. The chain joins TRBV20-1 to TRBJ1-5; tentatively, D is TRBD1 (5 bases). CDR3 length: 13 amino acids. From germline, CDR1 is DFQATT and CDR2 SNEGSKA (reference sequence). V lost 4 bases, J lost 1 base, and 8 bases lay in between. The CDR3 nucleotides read TGCAGTGCTACCAAGGGGAGCAATCAGCCCCAGCATTTT. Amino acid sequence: CSATKGSNQPQHF.

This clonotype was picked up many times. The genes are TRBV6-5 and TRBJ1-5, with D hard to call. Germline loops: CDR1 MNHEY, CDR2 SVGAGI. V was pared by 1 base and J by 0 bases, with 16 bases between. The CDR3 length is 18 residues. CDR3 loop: CASSYFPPPINSNQPQHF. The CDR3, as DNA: TGTGCCAGCAGTTACTTTCCCCCCCCGATAAATAGCAATCAGCCCCAGCATTTT.